One sample yielded the 18 T cell receptor beta chains listed below, sequenced in a study of shared clonotypes between healthy human individuals (dated by TCRdb to the early 2020s). Library creation used the immunoSEQ multiplex PCR assay. TCRdb re-hosts the immuneACCESS table, in-frame sequences only. Its copies lack some clones; in the studies checked, an unresolved V gene accounts for under half of them, and the cause for the rest is not known. Present in this sample are some 1.4 million clones, approximately 96% of which were seen just once. Roughly 1.1% of the sample goes to the ten largest clones. The sequenced sample consisted of naive CD4+ T cells sorted from blood. Interpreted using the paper, the cell subset or site label stands for: CD45RA+ positively selected. The source is a man aged 25-40 years in good health.

V is TRBV19 and J is TRBJ2-3; D may be TRBD1 (6 bases). CDR1 and CDR2 (germline): LNHDA, SQIVND (reference sequence). The V end lost 5 bases, the J end lost 0 bases, and 12 bases lay between the germline ends. This CDR3 is built from 15 residues. This CDR3 is CASSLQGDSTDTQYF. The DNA of the CDR3 is TGTGCCAGTAGTCTACAGGGAGATAGCACAGATACGCAGTATTTT.

The chain carries TRBV28 and TRBJ1-5; 8 nucleotides match TRBD1. CDR1 is MDHEN and CDR2 is SYDVKM in the germline V gene. This CDR3 is 14 amino acids long. V dropped 3 bases and J dropped 6; count of bases not matched to a gene: 4. The CDR3 nucleotides are TGTGCCAGCAGTTTTGGACAGGGAAGTCAGCCCCAGCATTTT. It specifies CASSFGQGSQPQHF.

J is TRBJ2-4 and V is TRBV7-2, with 8 positions matching TRBD2. Unmatched junction bases numbered 11, after V lost 0 bases and J lost 1 base. The germline gives CDR1 SGHTA, CDR2 FQGNSA. The CDR3 runs to 19 residues. The CDR3 nucleotides read TGTGCCAGCAGCTTAGCTCCGGGACTAGGCGAGGAGGCCAAAAACATTCAGTACTTC. Protein product: CASSLAPGLGEEAKNIQYF.

This clone was picked up one time. This chain joins TRBV5-4 and TRBJ2-2; D may match TRBD1 or TRBD2 (5 bases each). The CDR3 length is 16 residues. Trimming left V 5 bases short and J 4 bases short, with 18 bases between. CDR1 and CDR2 (germline): SGHNT, YYREEE (reference sequence). CDR3 sequence reads: CASRRDLVGVTGELFF. The CDR3 DNA is TGTGCCAGCAGACGGGACCTCGTCGGTGTCACCGGGGAGCTGTTTTTT.

V and J are TRBV14 and TRBJ2-2; TRBD2 is a possible D gene (6 bases). This CDR3 is 14 amino acids long. The V gene's germline CDR1 is SGHDN and CDR2 FVKESK. Trimming took 4 bases from V and 6 from J, leaving 12 bases between them. DNA of the CDR3: TGTGCCAGCAGCCGGAGGGTTGTGGCCGGGGAGCTGTTTTTT. This codes for CASSRRVVAGELFF.

The chain employs TRBV6-4 and TRBJ2-3; D unresolved. The CDR3 spans 15 residues. Germline V gene data show CDR1 as MRHNA and CDR2 as SNTAGT. Trimming shortened V by 6 bases and J by 0 bases, and 13 bases separated the two germline ends. CDR3 residues: CASSAQSSSTDTQYF. The CDR3 DNA follows: TGTGCCAGCAGCGCACAGTCATCTAGCACAGATACGCAGTATTTT.

The chain joins TRBV6-6 to TRBJ1-1, with D possibly TRBD1 on 5 matching bases. The CDR3 totals 13 residues. V was trimmed by 2 bases and J by 5 bases, leaving 9 bases between them. Germline CDR1 MNHNY, CDR2 SVGAGI (reference sequence). CDR3 sequence (DNA): TGTGCCAGCAGTTACAGGGGTGGTACTGAAGCTTTCTTT. Translated: CASSYRGGTEAFF.

The chain recombines TRBV11-2 with TRBJ1-3; a possible D gene is TRBD1 (5 bases). CDR1 and CDR2 from the germline V gene are SGHAT and FQNNGV. V was pared by 1 base and J by 2 bases, with 12 bases between. The CDR3 is 16 residues long. The CDR3 region is CASSLVKGRAGNTIYF. The CDR3 DNA reads as TGTGCCAGCAGCTTAGTGAAGGGGAGGGCTGGAAACACCATATATTTT.

The rearrangement uses TRBV15 and TRBJ2-2; no clear D gene. This CDR3 has 15 amino acids. Germline loops: CDR1 LNHNV, CDR2 YYDKDF (reference sequence). Trimming took off 0 bases at V and 4 bases at J, with 9 bases between the two ends. CDR3 sequence (DNA): TGTGCCACCAGCAGAGATCGTCAGTCCACCGGGGAGCTGTTTTTT. Its protein product is CATSRDRQSTGELFF.

The chain carries TRBV19 and TRBJ1-1; TRBD1 is a possible D gene (6 bases). This CDR3 has 14 amino acids. In germline, CDR1 is LNHDA, CDR2 SQIVND (reference sequence). V was shortened by 6 bases and J by 1 base, with 12 bases between the two germline ends. CDR3 sequence reads: CASRTQGGNTEAFF. The DNA of the CDR3 is TGTGCCAGTAGAACCCAAGGGGGGAACACTGAAGCTTTCTTT. Drawing the rest from reference TRBV19 and TRBJ1-1, the complete variable domain is DGGITQSPKYLFRKEGQNVTLSCEQNLNHDAMYWYRQDPGQGLRLIYYSQIVNDFQKGDIAEGYSVSREKKESFPLTVTSAQKNPTAFYLCASRTQGGNTEAFFGQGTRLTVV.

The genes are TRBV6-6 and TRBJ2-1; D remains unclear. Germline V gene data show CDR1 as MNHNY and CDR2 as SVGAGI (reference sequence). The CDR3 is 15 amino acids. V lost 0 bases, J lost 4 bases, and 10 bases lay in between. CDR3 amino acids: CASSYSGSPYNEQFF. CDR3 nucleotides: TGTGCCAGCAGTTACTCGGGCAGTCCGTACAATGAGCAGTTCTTC.

The chain combines TRBV19 with TRBJ2-7; D may be TRBD1 (6 bases). The CDR3 runs 12 residues. Germline values: CDR1 LNHDA, CDR2 SQIVND (reference sequence). V was shortened by 8 bases and J by 2 bases, with 10 bases between the two germline ends. The CDR3 DNA follows: TGTGCCAGTCTGGGACACACCTACGAGCAGTACTTC. Protein product: CASLGHTYEQYF.

The chain links TRBV6-1 to TRBJ2-2; 12 nucleotides align to TRBD1. The CDR3 covers 16 residues. Unmatched junction bases numbered 4, after V lost 4 bases and J lost 4 bases. Germline loops: CDR1 MNHNS, CDR2 SASEGT. This CDR3 reads CASSGLGQGATGELFF. As DNA, the CDR3 is TGTGCCAGCAGTGGACTGGGACAGGGGGCCACCGGGGAGCTGTTTTTT.

With respect to this clone: Different DNA sequences within this sample yield the same CDR3. V usage is TRBV28 and J usage is TRBJ2-7, with D possibly being TRBD1 (6 bases). This CDR3 is 13 amino acids long. Germline CDR1 is MDHEN and CDR2 is SYDVKM. Trimming left V 6 bases short and J 4 bases short, with 13 bases between. The CDR3 DNA is TGTGCCAGCAGCCCAACAGGGAAATACGAGCAGTACTTC. It yields the protein CASSPTGKYEQYF. Combining the CDR3 with reference TRBV28 and TRBJ2-7 gives the whole variable domain DVKVTQSSRYLVKRTGEKVFLECVQDMDHENMFWYRQDPGLGLRLIYFSYDVKMKEKGDIPEGYSVSREKKERFSLILESASTNQTSMYLCASSPTGKYEQYFGPGTRLTVT.

This clone was found once. This rearrangement joins TRBV28 to TRBJ2-5; 9 bases align to TRBD2. Germline lookup yields CDR1 MDHEN and CDR2 SYDVKM. The junction had 5 bases not matched to a gene; V was cut back by 1 base and J by 14 bases. This CDR3 region has 12 residues. CDR3 in amino acids: CASSLSLAGPYF. CDR3 DNA: TGTGCCAGCAGTTTATCGCTAGCGGGACCTTACTTC.

The chain combines TRBV28 with TRBJ2-7; D not certain. The CDR3 covers 14 residues. The V and J ends lost 5 bases and 5 bases respectively, with 16 bases between them. Germline V gives CDR1 MDHEN, CDR2 SYDVKM. In DNA, the CDR3 is TGTGCCAGCAGTCAGTGGAAGGGCCAGAACGAGCAGTACTTC. Translating gives CASSQWKGQNEQYF.

The rearrangement joins TRBV5-1 to TRBJ2-5; D is unresolved. The V end lost 6 bases, the J end lost 2 bases, and 5 bases lay between the germline ends. The CDR3 is 11 amino acids. The V gene's germline CDR1 is SGHRS and CDR2 YFSETQ. CDR3 nucleotides: TGCGCCAGCACCAAACAAGAGACCCAGTACTTC. Amino acids: CASTKQETQYF.

The chain carries TRBV21-1 and TRBJ1-4. TRBV21-1 is annotated as a pseudogene. The CDR3 covers 16 residues. CDR3 amino acids: CASSLVLRETNEKLFF. CDR3 bases: TGTGCCAGCAGTCTCGTCCTGAGGGAGACTAATGAAAAACTGTTTTTT.